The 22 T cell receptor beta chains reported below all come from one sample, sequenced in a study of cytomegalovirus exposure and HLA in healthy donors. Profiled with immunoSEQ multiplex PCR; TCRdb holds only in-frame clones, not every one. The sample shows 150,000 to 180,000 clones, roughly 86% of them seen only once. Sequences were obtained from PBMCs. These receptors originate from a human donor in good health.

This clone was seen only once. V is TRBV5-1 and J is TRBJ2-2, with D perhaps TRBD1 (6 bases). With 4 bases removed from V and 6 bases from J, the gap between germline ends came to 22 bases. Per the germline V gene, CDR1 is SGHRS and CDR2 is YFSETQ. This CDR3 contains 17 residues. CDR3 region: CASSRTPQQGTAGELFF. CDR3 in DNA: TGCGCCAGCAGCCGCACACCCCAACAGGGAACGGCCGGGGAGCTGTTTTTT.

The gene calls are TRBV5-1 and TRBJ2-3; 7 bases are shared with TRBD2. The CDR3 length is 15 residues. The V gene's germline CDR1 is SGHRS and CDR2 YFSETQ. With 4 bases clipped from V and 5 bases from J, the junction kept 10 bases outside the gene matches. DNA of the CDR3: TGCGCCAGCAGCCCCCGGGCGGGAGTTGGAGATACGCAGTATTTT. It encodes CASSPRAGVGDTQYF. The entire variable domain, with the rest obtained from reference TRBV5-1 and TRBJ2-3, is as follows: KAGVTQTPRYLIKTRGQQVTLSCSPISGHRSVSWYQQTPGQGLQFLFEYFSETQRNKGNFPGRFSGRQFSNSRSEMNVSTLELGDSALYLCASSPRAGVGDTQYFGPGTRLTVL.

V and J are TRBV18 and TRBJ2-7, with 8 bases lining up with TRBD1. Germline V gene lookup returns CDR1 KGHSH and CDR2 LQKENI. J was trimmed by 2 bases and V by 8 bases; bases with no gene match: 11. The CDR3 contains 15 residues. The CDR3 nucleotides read TGTGCCAGCGCACGGACAGGGTCAAGACCCTACGAGCAGTACTTC. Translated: CASARTGSRPYEQYF.

CDR3 nucleotide sequence: TGTGCCAGCAGCTTAGGGGGCAGTCAGCCCCAGCATTTT. This gives the protein CASSLGGSQPQHF. The chain joins TRBV11-2 to TRBJ1-5, with D possibly TRBD1 on 5 matching bases. Germline loops: CDR1 SGHAT, CDR2 FQNNGV. With 1 base removed from V and 6 bases from J, the gap between germline ends came to 7 bases. There are 13 residues in the CDR3.

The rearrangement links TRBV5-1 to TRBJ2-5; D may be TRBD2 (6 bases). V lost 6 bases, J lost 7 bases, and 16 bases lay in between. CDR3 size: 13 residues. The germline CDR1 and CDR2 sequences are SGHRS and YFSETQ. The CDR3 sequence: CASNLGQGGTQYF. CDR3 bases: TGCGCCAGCAATCTCGGGCAGGGAGGGACCCAGTACTTC.

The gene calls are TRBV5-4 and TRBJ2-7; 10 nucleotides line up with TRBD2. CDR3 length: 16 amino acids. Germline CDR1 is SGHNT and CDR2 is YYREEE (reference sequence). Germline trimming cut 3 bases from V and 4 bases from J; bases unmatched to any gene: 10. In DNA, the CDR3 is TGTGCCAGCAGCTCCCGGGGGACTAGCGACGATTACGAGCAGTACTTC. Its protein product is CASSSRGTSDDYEQYF.

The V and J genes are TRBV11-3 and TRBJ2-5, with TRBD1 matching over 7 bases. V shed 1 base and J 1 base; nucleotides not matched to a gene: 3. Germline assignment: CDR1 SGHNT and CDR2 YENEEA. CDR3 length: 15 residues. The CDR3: CASSLGRQGQETQYF. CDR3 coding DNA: TGTGCCAGCAGCTTAGGTAGACAGGGCCAAGAGACCCAGTACTTC.

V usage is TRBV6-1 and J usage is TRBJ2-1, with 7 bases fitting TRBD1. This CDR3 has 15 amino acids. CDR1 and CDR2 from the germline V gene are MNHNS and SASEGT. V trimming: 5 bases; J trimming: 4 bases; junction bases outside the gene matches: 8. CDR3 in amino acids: CASSTGQVGYNEQFF. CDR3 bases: TGTGCCAGCAGTACTGGACAGGTGGGGTACAATGAGCAGTTCTTC.

In nucleotides, the CDR3 is TGCGCCAGCAGCCCGACTGTACCCAACGCAGATACGCAGTATTTT. This gives the protein CASSPTVPNADTQYF. V usage is TRBV5-1 and J usage is TRBJ2-3; no definite D call. Trimming took 4 bases from V and 4 from J, leaving 16 bases between them. This CDR3 has 15 residues. Per germline, CDR1 SGHRS and CDR2 YFSETQ.

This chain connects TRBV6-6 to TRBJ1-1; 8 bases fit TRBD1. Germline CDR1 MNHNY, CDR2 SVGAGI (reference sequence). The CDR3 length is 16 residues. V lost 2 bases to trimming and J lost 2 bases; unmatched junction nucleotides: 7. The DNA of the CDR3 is TGTGCCAGCAGTTACCCAGGACAGGGACTCAACACTGAAGCTTTCTTT. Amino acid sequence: CASSYPGQGLNTEAFF.

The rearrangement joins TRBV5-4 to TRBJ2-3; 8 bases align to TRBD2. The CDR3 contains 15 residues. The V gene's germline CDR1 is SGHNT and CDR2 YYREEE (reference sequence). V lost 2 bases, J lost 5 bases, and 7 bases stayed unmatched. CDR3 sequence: CASSFPRGGIDTQYF. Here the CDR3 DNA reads TGTGCCAGCAGCTTCCCCCGGGGGGGCATAGATACGCAGTATTTT.

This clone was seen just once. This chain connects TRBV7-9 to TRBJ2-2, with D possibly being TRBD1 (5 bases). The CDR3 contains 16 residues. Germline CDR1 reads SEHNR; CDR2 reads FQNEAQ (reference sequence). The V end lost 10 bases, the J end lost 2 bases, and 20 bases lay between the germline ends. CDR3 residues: CAILPLGRENTGELFF. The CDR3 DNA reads TGTGCCATACTGCCATTGGGCAGGGAAAACACCGGGGAGCTGTTTTTT.

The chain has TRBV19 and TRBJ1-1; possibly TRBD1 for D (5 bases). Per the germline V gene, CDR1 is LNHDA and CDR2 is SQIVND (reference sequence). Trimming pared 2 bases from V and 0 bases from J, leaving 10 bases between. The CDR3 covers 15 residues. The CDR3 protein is CASSIFTGMNTEAFF. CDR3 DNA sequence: TGTGCCAGTAGTATATTCACAGGTATGAACACTGAAGCTTTCTTT.

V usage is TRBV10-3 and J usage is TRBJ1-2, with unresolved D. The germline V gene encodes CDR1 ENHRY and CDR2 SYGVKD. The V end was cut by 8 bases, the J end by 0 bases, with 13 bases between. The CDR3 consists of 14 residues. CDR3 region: CAIDPGTSNYGYTF. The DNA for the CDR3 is TGTGCCATCGATCCAGGAACTTCTAACTATGGCTACACCTTC.

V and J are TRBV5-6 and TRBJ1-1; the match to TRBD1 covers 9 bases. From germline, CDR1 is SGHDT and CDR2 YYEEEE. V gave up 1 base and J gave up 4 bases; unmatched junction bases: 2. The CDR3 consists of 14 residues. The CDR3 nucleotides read TGTGCCAGCAGCTTGCCGACAGGGGGCACTGAAGCTTTCTTT. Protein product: CASSLPTGGTEAFF.

As DNA, the CDR3 is TGTGCCAGCAGTGATCGGCAGGGGGCGCGCTATGGCTACACCTTC. Its protein is CASSDRQGARYGYTF. The rearrangement uses TRBV6-1 and TRBJ1-2, with 8 bases fitting TRBD1. This CDR3 comprises 15 residues. Germline-derived CDR1 and CDR2 are MNHNS and SASEGT. J lost 4 bases, V lost 3 bases, and 7 bases had no gene match.

The CDR3 loop reads CATSKRQGIYNSPLHF. CDR3 nucleotide sequence: TGTGCCACCAGCAAAAGACAGGGGATCTATAATTCACCCCTCCACTTT. V gene TRBV15 combines with J gene TRBJ1-6; 8 nucleotides agree with TRBD1. The germline V gene has CDR1 LNHNV and CDR2 YYDKDF (reference sequence). The CDR3 is 16 residues long. V dropped 4 bases and J dropped 3; count of bases not matched to a gene: 5.

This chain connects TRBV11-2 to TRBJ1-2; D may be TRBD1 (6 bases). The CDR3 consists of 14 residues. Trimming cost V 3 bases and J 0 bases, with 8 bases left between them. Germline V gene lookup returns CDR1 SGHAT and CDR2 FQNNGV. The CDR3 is CASSFRGPNYGYTF. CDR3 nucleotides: TGTGCCAGCAGCTTCAGGGGTCCTAACTATGGCTACACCTTC.

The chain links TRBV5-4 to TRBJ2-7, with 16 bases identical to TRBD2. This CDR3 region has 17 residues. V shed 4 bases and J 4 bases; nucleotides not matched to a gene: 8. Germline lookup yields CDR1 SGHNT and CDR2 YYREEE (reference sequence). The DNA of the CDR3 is TGTGCCAGCAGCCCGGGACTAGCGGGGGGGCTGGGATACGAGCAGTACTTC. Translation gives CASSPGLAGGLGYEQYF.

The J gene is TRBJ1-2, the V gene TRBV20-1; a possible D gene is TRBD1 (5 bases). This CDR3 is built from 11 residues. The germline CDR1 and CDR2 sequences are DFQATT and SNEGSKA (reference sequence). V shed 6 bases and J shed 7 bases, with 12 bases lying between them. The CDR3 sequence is CSAREESGYTF. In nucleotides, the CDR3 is TGCAGTGCCAGGGAGGAAAGTGGCTACACCTTC.

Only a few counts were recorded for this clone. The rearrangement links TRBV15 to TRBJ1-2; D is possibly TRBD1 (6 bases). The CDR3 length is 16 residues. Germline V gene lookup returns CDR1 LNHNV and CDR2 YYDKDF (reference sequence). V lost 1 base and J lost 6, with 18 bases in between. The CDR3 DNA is TGTGCCACCAGCAGAGTTCCTTTGACAGGATCCGATGGCTACACCTTC. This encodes CATSRVPLTGSDGYTF.

The CDR3 reads CASSLGGTGVANTEAFF. The CDR3 nucleotides read TGTGCCAGCAGCTTAGGGGGAACAGGGGTGGCGAACACTGAAGCTTTCTTT. V gene TRBV7-3 combines with J gene TRBJ1-1; 7 bases line up with TRBD1. Per the germline V gene, CDR1 is SGHTA and CDR2 is FQGTGA. The CDR3 extends over 17 amino acids. The trim removed 2 bases at V and 1 base at J, leaving 10 bases unmatched.